Each of the 21 T cell receptor beta chains below was sequenced from the same sample in a study of blood T cells in healthy people across ages. A second about 6 to 12 cycle PCR used barcoded and J-beta primers. TCRdb passed the 5' RACE reads through MiXCR, listing each CDR3 protein once. The data contain roughly 1.6 million distinct CDR3 sequences, about 35% of them singletons. The sequencing input was blood. All receptors derive from a woman in her twenties or thirties in good health.

The chain recombines TRBV9 with TRBJ2-3, with unresolved D. Deletions cut 3 bases from V and 6 bases from J, with 11 bases between. The germline V gene has CDR1 SGDLS and CDR2 YYNGEE. The CDR3 covers 13 residues. The CDR3 protein is CASSGGFVDTQYF. The CDR3 nucleotides are TGTGCCAGCAGCGGGGGATTCGTGGATACGCAGTATTTT.

This rearrangement joins TRBV5-1 to TRBJ2-1; D gene ambiguous. The ends were cut back, 4 bases at V and 6 bases at J, with 23 bases in the middle. There are 17 residues in the CDR3. The germline V gene has CDR1 SGHRS and CDR2 YFSETQ. The CDR3 DNA follows: TGCGCCAGCAGCAAACTCGACGGAGAGGTTTCCCCCAATGAGCAGTTCTTC. Protein sequence: CASSKLDGEVSPNEQFF.

V gene TRBV7-8 combines with J gene TRBJ2-7, with TRBD2 matching 12 bases. Per the germline V gene, CDR1 is SGHVS and CDR2 is FQNEAQ. With V trimmed by 4 bases and J by 3 bases, 7 bases remained unmatched. This CDR3 contains 16 residues. The CDR3 reads CASSSRLAGVVYEQYF. DNA for the CDR3: TGTGCCAGCAGCTCCCGACTAGCGGGAGTAGTCTACGAGCAGTACTTC. Drawing the rest from reference TRBV7-8 and TRBJ2-7, the complete variable domain is GAGVSQSPRYKVAKRGQDVALRCDPISGHVSLFWYQQALGQGPEFLTYFQNEAQLDKSGLPSDRFFAERPEGSVSTLKIQRTQQEDSAVYLCASSSRLAGVVYEQYFGPGTRLTVT.

V is TRBV2 and J is TRBJ2-7; perhaps TRBD1 as D (5 bases). V lost 4 bases and J 6 bases, leaving 10 bases between the germline ends. CDR3 length: 12 residues. Germline CDR1 SNHLY, CDR2 FYNNEI. Here the CDR3 reads CASSVQAGEQYF. The CDR3 DNA is TGTGCCAGCAGTGTACAGGCCGGCGAGCAGTACTTC.

The chain is built from TRBV27 and TRBJ1-4; 7 bases map to TRBD1. Germline V gene lookup returns CDR1 MNHEY and CDR2 SMNVEV (reference sequence). The CDR3 has 15 residues. The V and J ends lost 5 bases and 4 bases, in that order; junction bases with no gene match: 7. The CDR3 coding sequence is TGTGCCAGCAGTACCCGGACAGGAGTTAATGAAAAACTGTTTTTT. Protein product: CASSTRTGVNEKLFF.

The chain carries TRBV2 and TRBJ2-1; perhaps TRBD2 as D (7 bases). This CDR3 region has 13 residues. Trimming took 6 bases from V and 10 from J, leaving 16 bases between them. Germline CDR1 and CDR2: SNHLY and FYNNEI. The chain's CDR3 is CASSQTPGGEQFF. CDR3 nucleotide sequence: TGTGCCAGCAGCCAAACTCCGGGGGGCGAGCAGTTCTTC.

In this sample, this clonotype turned up a few times. The chain has TRBV27 and TRBJ1-2, with D possibly matching TRBD1 (6 bases). V was trimmed by 5 bases and J by 8 bases, leaving 15 bases between them. The CDR3 totals 13 residues. Germline V gene lookup returns CDR1 MNHEY and CDR2 SMNVEV (reference sequence). This CDR3 reads CASSPRTAEGYTF. The CDR3 DNA follows: TGTGCCAGCAGTCCTAGGACAGCGGAAGGCTACACCTTC.

This clonotype came up a few times. The chain employs TRBV29-1 and TRBJ1-2; the D is unclear. The germline V gene has CDR1 SQVTM and CDR2 ANQGSEA. V was clipped by 2 bases and J by 7 bases, with 8 bases between them. The CDR3 covers 11 residues. In DNA, the CDR3 is TGCAGCGTTGAACTTCAATTTGGCTACACCTTC. This gives the protein CSVELQFGYTF.

This clonotype has a handful of counts. CDR3 sequence (DNA): TGTGCCACCAGTGATTCGACTAGCGGGAGTAAAGATGAGCAGTTCTTC. This translates into CATSDSTSGSKDEQFF. V usage is TRBV24-1 and J usage is TRBJ2-1; 12 positions agree with TRBD2. V lost 2 bases to trimming and J lost 8 bases; unmatched junction nucleotides: 6. The CDR3 spans 16 residues. CDR1 is KGHDR and CDR2 is SFDVKD in the germline V gene.

The chain recombines TRBV4-2 with TRBJ2-5, with D perhaps matching TRBD2 (5 bases). The end of the DNA is better explained by TRBJ2-7, so the J call may be wrong. This CDR3 has 14 amino acids. Germline values: CDR1 LGHNA, CDR2 YNFKEQ. DNA of the CDR3: TGTGCCAGCAGCCCGCCGACGGGATTCCACGAGCAGTACTTC. Protein sequence: CASSPPTGFHEQYF.

This clonotype was seen a handful of times. The gene calls are TRBV4-1 and TRBJ2-7; the match to TRBD2 covers 10 bases. Germline V gene data show CDR1 as MGHRA and CDR2 as YSYEKL. The CDR3 contains 19 residues. With 4 bases clipped from V and 2 bases from J, the junction kept 17 bases outside the gene matches. The CDR3 DNA reads as TGCGCCAGCAGCCCCCGTCTGGGAGCGGGGGGGCAAAAGACCTACGAGCAGTACTTC. Its protein is CASSPRLGAGGQKTYEQYF.

There are a few counts of this clonotype. The chain is built from TRBV27 and TRBJ2-2; the D call may be TRBD1 or TRBD2 (5 bases each). The CDR3 spans 19 residues. The V end was cut by 0 bases, the J end by 4 bases, with 21 bases between. The germline V gene has CDR1 MNHEY and CDR2 SMNVEV (reference sequence). In nucleotides, the CDR3 is TGTGCCAGCAGTTTATCCGGGCCGGGACGTCTGTTTCCCACCGGGGAGCTGTTTTTT. This codes for CASSLSGPGRLFPTGELFF.

J is TRBJ1-2 and V is TRBV20-1; D is undetermined. This CDR3 has 12 amino acids. Germline assignment: CDR1 DFQATT and CDR2 SNEGSKA (reference sequence). V lost 2 bases, J lost 2 bases, and 6 bases lay in between. As DNA, the CDR3 is TGCAGTGCTAGACTAGAAAACTATGGCTACACCTTC. Translation gives CSARLENYGYTF.

V usage is TRBV9 and J usage is TRBJ2-5; 16 bases fit TRBD2. The CDR3 is 17 residues long. Per the germline V gene, CDR1 is SGDLS and CDR2 is YYNGEE. The ends lost 3 bases at V and 1 base at J; junction bases unmatched: 3. The CDR3 loop reads CASSGGLAGGSQETQYF. The CDR3 coding sequence is TGTGCCAGCAGCGGGGGACTAGCGGGGGGGTCCCAAGAGACCCAGTACTTC.

With regard to this clonotype: At one of its ends the junction is not consistent with the germline gene, which may arise from a read error. This chain links TRBV2 with TRBJ2-6; unclear D gene. Germline V gene lookup returns CDR1 SNHLY and CDR2 FYNNEI. The length of the CDR3 is 15 residues. CDR3 amino acids: CASSERFSGVNVLTF. The CDR3 region has the DNA TGTGCCAGCAGTGAGCGTTTCTCTGGGGTCAACGTCCTGACTTTC. Together with reference TRBV2 and TRBJ2-6, the CDR3 gives the full variable domain: EPEVTQTPSHQVTQMGQEVILRCVPISNHLYFYWYRQILGQKVEFLVSFYNNEISEKSEIFDDQFSVERPDGSNFTLKIRSTKLEDSAMYFCASSERFSGVNVLTFGAGSRLTVL.

This clonotype was observed a few times. The chain couples TRBV7-8 to TRBJ1-5; D gene unclear. Germline V gives CDR1 SGHVS, CDR2 FQNEAQ. The CDR3 is 17 residues long. Deletions cut 2 bases from V and 2 bases from J, with 16 bases between. CDR3 nucleotides: TGTGCCAGCAGCTTATCTCATTTATTATACGGCAATCAGCCCCAGCATTTT. It encodes CASSLSHLLYGNQPQHF.

This clonotype occurred many times. The CDR3 loop reads CASRSGTSYEQYF. CDR3 bases: TGTGCCAGCAGGTCCGGGACTAGCTACGAGCAGTACTTC. This chain connects TRBV12-3 or TRBV12-4 to TRBJ2-7; 8 nucleotides agree with TRBD2. The CDR3 spans 13 residues. J lost 3 bases, V lost 6 bases, and 4 bases had no gene match.

The rearrangement uses TRBV7-2 and TRBJ2-2; possible D gene TRBD1, 5 bases. The CDR3 sequence is 14 residues long. The germline V and J ends were trimmed by 8 bases and 0 bases, with 10 bases remaining between them. Germline V gives CDR1 SGHTA, CDR2 FQGNSA. CDR3 sequence: CASGTGANTGELFF. CDR3 nucleotide sequence: TGTGCCAGCGGAACAGGAGCGAACACCGGGGAGCTGTTTTTT.

This clonotype was observed a handful of times. This chain connects TRBV3-1 to TRBJ2-7; TRBD2 might be the D (6 bases). There are 18 residues in the CDR3. The germline CDR1 and CDR2 sequences are LGHDT and YNNKEL (reference sequence). Trimming took off 3 bases at V and 5 bases at J, with 26 bases between the two ends. The CDR3 DNA reads as TGTGCCAGCAGCCAGGGATTCCCGGGTTTCCAGCGGAGGGACGAGCAGTACTTC. Amino acid sequence: CASSQGFPGFQRRDEQYF.

Many counts were recorded for this clonotype. The CDR3 DNA follows: TGCAGTGCTAGAGACAGGGTCAGCTCCTATAATTCACCCCTCCACTTT. It translates to CSARDRVSSYNSPLHF. This sequence joins TRBV20-1 and TRBJ1-6; D might be TRBD1 (5 bases). This CDR3 region has 16 residues. The V gene's germline CDR1 is DFQATT and CDR2 SNEGSKA (reference sequence). V gave up 0 bases and J gave up 0 bases, with 9 bases separating them.

This clonotype has only a few counts. The chain couples TRBV12-3 or TRBV12-4 to TRBJ2-1; D unclear. The CDR3 has 14 residues. The V end lost 6 bases, the J end lost 7 bases, and 16 bases lay between the germline ends. CDR3 region: CASSRSLRSNEQFF. The CDR3 nucleotides read TGTGCCAGCAGCCGCAGCCTCCGCTCGAATGAGCAGTTCTTC.